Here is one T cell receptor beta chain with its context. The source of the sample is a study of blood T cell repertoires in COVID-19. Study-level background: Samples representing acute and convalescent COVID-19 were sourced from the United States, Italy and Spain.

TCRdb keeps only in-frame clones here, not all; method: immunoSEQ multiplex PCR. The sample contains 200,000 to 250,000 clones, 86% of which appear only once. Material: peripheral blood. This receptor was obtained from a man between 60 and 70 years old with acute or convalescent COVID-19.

The DNA for the CDR3 is TGTGCCAGCAGCTTAAGGGGCCCGGGTAGCACGAGCCAAGAGACCCAGTACTTC. This sequence encodes CASSLRGPGSTSQETQYF. The J gene is TRBJ2-5, the V gene TRBV7-2; possibly TRBD1 for D (5 bases). The CDR3 runs to 18 residues. Per the germline V gene, CDR1 is SGHTA and CDR2 is FQGNSA. V lost 2 bases, J lost 1 base, and 20 bases lay in between.